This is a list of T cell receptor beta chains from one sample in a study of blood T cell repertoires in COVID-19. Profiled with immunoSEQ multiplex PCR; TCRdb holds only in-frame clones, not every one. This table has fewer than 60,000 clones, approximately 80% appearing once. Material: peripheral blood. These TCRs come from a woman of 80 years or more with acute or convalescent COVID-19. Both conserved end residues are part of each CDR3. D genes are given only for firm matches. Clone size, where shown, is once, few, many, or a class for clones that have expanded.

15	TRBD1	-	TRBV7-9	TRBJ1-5	CASSPGQDSNQPQHF	TGTGCCAGCAGCCCCGGACAGGATAGCAATCAGCCCCAGCATTTT
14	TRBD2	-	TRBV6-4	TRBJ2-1	CASSTGEGYNEQFF	TGTGCCAGCAGTACGGGGGAGGGTTACAATGAGCAGTTCTTC
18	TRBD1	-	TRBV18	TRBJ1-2	CASSPGFQGQGGSYGYTF	TGTGCCAGCTCACCGGGGTTCCAGGGACAGGGCGGAAGCTATGGCTACACCTTC
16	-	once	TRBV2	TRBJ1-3	CASILLQGARGNTIYF	TGTGCCAGCATCCTACTTCAAGGGGCGCGTGGAAACACCATATATTTT
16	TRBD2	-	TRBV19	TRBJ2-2	CASSLREGVSTGELFF	TGTGCCAGTAGTCTCCGGGAGGGTGTGAGCACCGGGGAGCTGTTTTTT
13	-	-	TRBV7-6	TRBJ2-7	CASSLEQGSEQYF	TGTGCCAGCAGCTTAGAGCAGGGTAGCGAGCAGTACTTC
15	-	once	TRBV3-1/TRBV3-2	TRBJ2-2	CASSQTRSAGGELFF	TGTGCCAGCAGCCAAACCAGATCGGCAGGTGGAGAGCTGTTTTTT
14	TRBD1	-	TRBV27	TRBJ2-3	CASSLSGQGNTQYF	TGTGCCAGCAGTTTATCGGGACAGGGGAATACGCAGTATTTT
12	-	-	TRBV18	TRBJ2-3	CASSRVPDTQYF	TGTGCCAGCTCACGCGTCCCAGATACGCAGTATTTT
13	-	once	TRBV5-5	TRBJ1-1	CASSLFSGTEAFF	TGTGCCAGCAGCTTGTTTTCAGGGACTGAAGCTTTCTTT
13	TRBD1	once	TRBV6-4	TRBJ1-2	CASSDRQGHGYTF	TGTGCCAGCAGTGACCGACAGGGTCACGGCTACACCTTC
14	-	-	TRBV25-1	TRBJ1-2	CASSEGGNNYGYTF	TGTGCCAGCAGTGAGGGGGGAAATAACTATGGCTACACCTTC
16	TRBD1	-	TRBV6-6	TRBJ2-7	CASSYSPGTVVYEQYF	TGTGCCAGCAGTTACTCGCCTGGGACAGTCGTCTACGAGCAGTACTTC
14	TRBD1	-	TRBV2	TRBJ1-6	CASNSDRGYSPLHF	TGTGCCAGCAACTCAGACAGGGGTTATTCACCCCTCCACTTT
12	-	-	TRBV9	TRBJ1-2	CASSADSYGYTF	TGTGCCAGCAGCGCGGACAGCTATGGCTACACCTTC
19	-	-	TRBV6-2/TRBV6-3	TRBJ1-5	CASSYPKPQTAYSNQPQHF	TGTGCCAGCAGTTACCCGAAGCCACAAACAGCCTATAGCAATCAGCCCCAGCATTTT
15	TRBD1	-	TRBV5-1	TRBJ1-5	CASSPGQGSNQPQHF	TGCGCCAGCAGCCCGGGACAGGGTAGCAATCAGCCCCAGCATTTT
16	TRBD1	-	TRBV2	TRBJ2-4	CASSENRGLAKNIQYF	TGTGCCAGCAGCGAAAACAGGGGATTAGCCAAAAACATTCAGTACTTC
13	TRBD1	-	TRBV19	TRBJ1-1	CASSLTGTVEAFF	TGTGCCAGTAGTCTCACCGGGACAGTGGAAGCTTTCTTT
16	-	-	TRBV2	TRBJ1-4	CASRKRYFVGDEKLFF	TGTGCCAGCAGGAAGAGGTACTTCGTGGGTGATGAAAAACTGTTTTTT
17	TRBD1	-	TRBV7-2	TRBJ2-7	CASSLKIGQGATYEQYF	TGTGCCAGCAGCTTAAAGATTGGACAGGGGGCAACCTACGAGCAGTACTTC
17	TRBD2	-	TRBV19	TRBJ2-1	CASSIGAGGPAYNEQFF	TGTGCCAGTAGTATAGGAGCGGGGGGGCCCGCGTACAATGAGCAGTTCTTC
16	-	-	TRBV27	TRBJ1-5	CASSLKLRQENQPQHF	TGTGCCAGCAGTTTAAAATTACGGCAGGAAAATCAGCCCCAGCATTTT
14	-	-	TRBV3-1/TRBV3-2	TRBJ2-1	CASSAMTVYNEQFF	TGTGCCAGCAGCGCCATGACAGTTTACAATGAGCAGTTCTTC
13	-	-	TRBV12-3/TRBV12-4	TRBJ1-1	CASSSPKRTEAFF	TGTGCCAGCAGTTCGCCAAAGAGGACTGAAGCTTTCTTT